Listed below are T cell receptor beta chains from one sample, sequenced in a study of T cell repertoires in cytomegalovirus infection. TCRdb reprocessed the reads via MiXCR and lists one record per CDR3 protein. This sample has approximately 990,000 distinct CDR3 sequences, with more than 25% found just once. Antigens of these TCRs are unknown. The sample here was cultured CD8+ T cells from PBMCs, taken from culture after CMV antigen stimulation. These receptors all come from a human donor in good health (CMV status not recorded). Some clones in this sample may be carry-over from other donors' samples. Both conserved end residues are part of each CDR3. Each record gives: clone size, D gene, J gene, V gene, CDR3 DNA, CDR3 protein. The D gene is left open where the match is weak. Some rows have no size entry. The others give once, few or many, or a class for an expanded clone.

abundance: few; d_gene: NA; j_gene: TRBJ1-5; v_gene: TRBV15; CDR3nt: TGTGCCACCAGCAGAGATAAAGGTAGCGGGCAGCCCCAGCATTTT; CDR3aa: CATSRDKGSGQPQHF
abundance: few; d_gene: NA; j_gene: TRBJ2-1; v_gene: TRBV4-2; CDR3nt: TGTGCCAGCAGCCAAGCGGACGGACGACCGGGCGATGAGCAGTTCTTC; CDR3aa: CASSQADGRPGDEQFF
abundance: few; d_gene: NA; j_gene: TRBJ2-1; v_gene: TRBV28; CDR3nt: TGTGCCAGCAGTACTTCCGACACCTACAATGAGCAGTTCTTC; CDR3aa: CASSTSDTYNEQFF
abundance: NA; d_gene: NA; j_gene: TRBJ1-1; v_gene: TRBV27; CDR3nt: TGTGCCAGCAGTTTAACTCCCGCGGGCACTGAAGCTTTCTTT; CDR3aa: CASSLTPAGTEAFF
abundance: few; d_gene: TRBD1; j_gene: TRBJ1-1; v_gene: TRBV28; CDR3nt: TGTGCCGGCAGGAAGGGGGCAACTGAAGCTTTCTTT; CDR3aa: CAGRKGATEAFF
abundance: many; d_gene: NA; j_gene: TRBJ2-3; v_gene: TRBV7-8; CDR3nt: TGTGCCAGCAGCCCCTGGACTAGCACAGATACGCAGTATTTT; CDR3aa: CASSPWTSTDTQYF
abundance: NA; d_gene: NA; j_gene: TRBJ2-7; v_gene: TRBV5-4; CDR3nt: TGTGCCTGCTGGGGGGCAGGGCACTCCTACGAGCAGTACTTC; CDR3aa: CACWGAGHSYEQYF
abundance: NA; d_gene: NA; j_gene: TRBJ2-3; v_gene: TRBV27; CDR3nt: TGTGCCATCCAGGGACCCAGGGATACGCAGTATTTT; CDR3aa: CAIQGPRDTQYF
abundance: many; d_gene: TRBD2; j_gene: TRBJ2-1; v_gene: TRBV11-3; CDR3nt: TGTGCCAGCAGCTTCACTAGCGGTAGCTCCTACAATGAGCAGTTCTTC; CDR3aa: CASSFTSGSSYNEQFF
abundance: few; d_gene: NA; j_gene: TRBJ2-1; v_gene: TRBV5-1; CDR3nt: TGCGCCAGCAGCTTCCGGGGGATCCCCTACAATGAGCAGTTCTTC; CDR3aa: CASSFRGIPYNEQFF
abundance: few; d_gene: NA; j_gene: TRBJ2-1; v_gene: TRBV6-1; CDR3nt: TGTGCCAGCAGTGAAGCGCATGTGCGGGGTTTTGCCTACAATGAGCAGTTCTTC; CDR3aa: CASSEAHVRGFAYNEQFF
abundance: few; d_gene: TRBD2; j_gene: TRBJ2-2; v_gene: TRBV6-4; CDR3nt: TGTGCCAGCAGTCGAAGCGGGGGGCCCACCGGGGAGCTGTTTTTT; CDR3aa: CASSRSGGPTGELFF
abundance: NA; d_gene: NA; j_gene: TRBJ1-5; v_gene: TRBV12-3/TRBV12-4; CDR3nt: TGTGCCAGCAGTTTCCAACAGTTCAATCAGCCCCAGCATTTT; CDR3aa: CASSFQQFNQPQHF
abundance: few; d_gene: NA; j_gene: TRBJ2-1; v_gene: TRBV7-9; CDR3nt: TGTGCCAGCAGCTCGCCCCCCCGGGGGACTGAGCAGTTCTTC; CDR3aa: CASSSPPRGTEQFF
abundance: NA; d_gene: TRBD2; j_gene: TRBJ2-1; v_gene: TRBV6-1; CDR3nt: TGTGCCAGCAGCACCACCAGACTAGCGGGGGGAGTCAATGAGCAGTTCTTC; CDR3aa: CASSTTRLAGGVNEQFF
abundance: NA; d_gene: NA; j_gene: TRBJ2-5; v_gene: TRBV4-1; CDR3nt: TGCGCCAGCAGCCGAGATCTGGAGACCCAGTACTTC; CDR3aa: CASSRDLETQYF
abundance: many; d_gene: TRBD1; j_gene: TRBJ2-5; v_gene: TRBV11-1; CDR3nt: TGTGCCAGCAGCCCGACAGGGGTGATTTGGTTCGAGACCCAGTACTTC; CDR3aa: CASSPTGVIWFETQYF
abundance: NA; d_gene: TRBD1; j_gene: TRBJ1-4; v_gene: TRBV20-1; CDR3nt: TGCAGTGCTCGCTGCAGGGGGGGGGTGGAACTGTTTTTT; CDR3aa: CSARCRGGVELFF
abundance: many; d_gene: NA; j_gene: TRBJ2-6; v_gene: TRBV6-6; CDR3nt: TGTGCCAGCACAGGACATTATGAGACTGGGGCCAACGTCCTGACTTTC; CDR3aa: CASTGHYETGANVLTF
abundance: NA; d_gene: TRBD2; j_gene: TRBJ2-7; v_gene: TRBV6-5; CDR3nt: TGTGCCAGCAGTTACTCCACCGGGACTAGCGGGTTCCACGAGCAGTACTTC; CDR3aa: CASSYSTGTSGFHEQYF
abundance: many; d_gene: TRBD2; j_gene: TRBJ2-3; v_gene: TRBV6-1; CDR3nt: TGTGCCAGCAGTGAGGCACTAGCGGGGGGGCTAAGCACAGATACGCAGTATTTT; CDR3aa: CASSEALAGGLSTDTQYF
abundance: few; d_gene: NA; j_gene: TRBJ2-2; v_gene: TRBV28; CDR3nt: TGTGCCAGCAGTTTACGGCAGGGGCGCTCCGAGACCGGGGAGCTGTTTTTT; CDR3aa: CASSLRQGRSETGELFF
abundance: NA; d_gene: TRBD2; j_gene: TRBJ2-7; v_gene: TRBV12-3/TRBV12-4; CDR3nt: TGTGCCAGCAGGCCGGCGGGGGGGCTCAACGAGCAGTACTTC; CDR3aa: CASRPAGGLNEQYF
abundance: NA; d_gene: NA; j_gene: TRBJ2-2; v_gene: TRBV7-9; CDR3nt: TGTGCCAGCAGCTCTTCTGAAGGAGAGGGGAACACCGGGGAGCTGTTTTTT; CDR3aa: CASSSSEGEGNTGELFF
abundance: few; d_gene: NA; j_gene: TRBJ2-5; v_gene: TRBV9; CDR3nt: TGTGCCAGCAGCGGAACCGGGACGCCACAAGAGACCCAGTACTTC; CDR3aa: CASSGTGTPQETQYF
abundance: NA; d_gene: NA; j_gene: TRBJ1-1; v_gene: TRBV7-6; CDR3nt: TGTGCCAGCAGCCCGGAGTGGGCGCGCATCACTGAAGCTTTCTTT; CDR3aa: CASSPEWARITEAFF
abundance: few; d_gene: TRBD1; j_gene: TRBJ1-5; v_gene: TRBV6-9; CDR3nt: TGTGCCAGCAGTTATCCGGACAGGAGTAATCAGCCCCAGCATTTT; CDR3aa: CASSYPDRSNQPQHF
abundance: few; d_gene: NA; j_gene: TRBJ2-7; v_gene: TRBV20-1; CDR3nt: TGCAGTGCTAGAGAGATGGGTTGGTACGAGCAGTACTTC; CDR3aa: CSAREMGWYEQYF
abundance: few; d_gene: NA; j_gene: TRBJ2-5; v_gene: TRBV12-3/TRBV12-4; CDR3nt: TGTGCCAGCAGTTCATTTGCCGGCCAAGAGACCCAGTACTTC; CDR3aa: CASSSFAGQETQYF